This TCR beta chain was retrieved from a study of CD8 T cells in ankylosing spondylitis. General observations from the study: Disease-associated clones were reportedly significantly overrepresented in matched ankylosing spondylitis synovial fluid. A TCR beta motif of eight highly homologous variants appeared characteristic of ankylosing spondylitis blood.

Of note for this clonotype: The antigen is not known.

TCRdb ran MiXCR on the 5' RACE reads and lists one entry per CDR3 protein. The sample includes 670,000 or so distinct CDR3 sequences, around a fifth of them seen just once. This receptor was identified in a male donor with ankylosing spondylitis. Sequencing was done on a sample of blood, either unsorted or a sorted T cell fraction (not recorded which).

CDR3: CASSHSGTGITDTQYF. The CDR3 region has the DNA TGTGCCAGCAGCCACTCCGGGACAGGCATAACAGATACGCAGTATTTT. The chain combines TRBV12-3 or TRBV12-4 with TRBJ2-3; 8 bases are a match to TRBD1. V was pared by 6 bases and J by 3 bases, with 11 bases of the junction left unmatched. CDR3 length: 16 residues.